This T cell receptor (beta chain) was identified during a study of T cell responses to AZD1222 COVID-19 vaccine. The study, taken as a whole, reports: No repertoire was sampled before or during the peak T cell response, only after it. When two AZD1222 doses had been given, Spike-specific TCR breadth and depth rose.

Trimming removed 3 bases from V and 3 bases from J; junction bases left unmatched: 8. From germline, CDR1 is SGHKS and CDR2 YYEKEE (reference sequence). CDR3 length: 16 residues. Some clones are missing from TCRdb's copy, which holds only in-frame ones; the method was immunoSEQ multiplex PCR. The repertoire includes about 110,000 clones, about 91% of them detected once, and more than 40% sits in the top ten. Details on this clone: Its target is unknown.

The V call is TRBV5-5, the J call TRBJ2-1, with 8 bases fitting TRBD1. The TCR was taken from an adult who received the AZD1222 COVID-19 vaccine. Sequencing used peripheral blood, obtained 28 days after the second AZD1222 dose. This chain's CDR3 is CASSSSGTGHYNEQFF. The CDR3 DNA is TGTGCCAGCAGCTCCTCCGGGACAGGCCACTACAATGAGCAGTTCTTC.